This T cell receptor (beta chain) comes out of a study of T cells in Graves' hyperthyroidism and ophthalmopathy. Regions amplified from RNA transcripts were the TCR beta CDR3 regions. In the first-round RT-PCR of the TCR CDR3, the HTBI primer set was used. TCRdb independently ran MiXCR on the multiplex PCR reads; one entry per CDR3 protein. The table shows roughly 250,000 distinct CDR3 sequences, with roughly 15% occurring only once. V lost 2 bases to trimming and J lost 7 bases; unmatched junction nucleotides: 4. The CDR3 covers 13 residues. Germline CDR1 and CDR2: LGHDT and YNNKEL (reference sequence).

The sample comprised blood. The chain carries TRBV3-1 and TRBJ1-2; 7 bases fit TRBD1. The source of this sequence is a woman in her thirties or forties with Graves' hyperthyroidism that later progressed to Graves' ophthalmopathy. In nucleotides, the CDR3 is TGTGCCAGCAGCCAAACCTACAGGGGTGGCTACACCTTC. This encodes CASSQTYRGGYTF. Full variable domain (missing parts from reference TRBV3-1 and TRBJ1-2): DTAVSQTPKYLVTQMGNDKSIKCEQNLGHDTMYWYKQDSKKFLKIMFSYNNKELIINETVPNRFSPKSPDKAHLNLHINSLELGDSAVYFCASSQTYRGGYTFGSGTRLTVV.